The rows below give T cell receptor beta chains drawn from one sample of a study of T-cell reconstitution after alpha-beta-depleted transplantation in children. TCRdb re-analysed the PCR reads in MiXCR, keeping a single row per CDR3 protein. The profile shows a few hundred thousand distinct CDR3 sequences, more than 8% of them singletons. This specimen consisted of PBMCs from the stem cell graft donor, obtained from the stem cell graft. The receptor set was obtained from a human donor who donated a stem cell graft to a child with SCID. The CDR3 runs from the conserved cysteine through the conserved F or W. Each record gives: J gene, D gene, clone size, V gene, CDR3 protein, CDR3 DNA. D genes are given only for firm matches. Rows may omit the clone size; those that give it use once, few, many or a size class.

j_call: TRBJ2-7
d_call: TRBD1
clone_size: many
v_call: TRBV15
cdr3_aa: CATSRDLLDRDTYEQYF
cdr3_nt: TGTGCCACCAGCAGAGATCTCCTGGACAGGGATACCTACGAGCAGTACTTC

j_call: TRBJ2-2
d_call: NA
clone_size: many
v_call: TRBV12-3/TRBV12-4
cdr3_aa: CASSHTNTGELFF
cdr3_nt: TGTGCCAGCAGCCACACGAACACCGGGGAGCTGTTTTTT

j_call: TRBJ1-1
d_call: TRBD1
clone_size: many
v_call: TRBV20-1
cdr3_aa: CSASRDSLNTEAFF
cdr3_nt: TGCAGTGCTAGTCGGGACAGCCTGAACACTGAAGCTTTCTTT

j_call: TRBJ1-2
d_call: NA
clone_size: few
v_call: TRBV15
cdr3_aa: CATSSAGAYYGYTF
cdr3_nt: TGTGCCACCAGCAGCGCTGGAGCTTACTATGGCTACACCTTC

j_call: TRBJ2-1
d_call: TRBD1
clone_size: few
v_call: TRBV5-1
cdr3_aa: CASSLEGTGMYNEQFF
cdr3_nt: TGCGCCAGCAGCTTGGAGGGGACAGGGATGTACAATGAGCAGTTCTTC

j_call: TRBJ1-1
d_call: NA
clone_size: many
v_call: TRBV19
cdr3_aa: CASKRNTEAFF
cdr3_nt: TGTGCCAGTAAACGGAACACTGAAGCTTTCTTT

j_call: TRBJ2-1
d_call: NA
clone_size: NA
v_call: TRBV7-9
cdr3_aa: CASSLTPRDNEQFF
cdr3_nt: TGTGCCAGCAGCTTAACCCCACGGGACAATGAGCAGTTCTTC

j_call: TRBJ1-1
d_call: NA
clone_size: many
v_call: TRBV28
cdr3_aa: CASSPRGEVLAFF
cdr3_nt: TGTGCCAGCAGTCCCCGGGGGGAGGTGTTAGCTTTCTTT

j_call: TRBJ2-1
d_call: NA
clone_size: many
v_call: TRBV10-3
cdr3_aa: CAIRDQGNEQFF
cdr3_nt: TGTGCCATCAGAGACCAGGGGAATGAGCAGTTCTTC

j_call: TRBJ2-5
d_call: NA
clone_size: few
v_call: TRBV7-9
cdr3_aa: CASSLTRGSETQYF
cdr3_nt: TGTGCCAGCAGCTTAACTAGGGGGTCAGAGACCCAGTACTTC

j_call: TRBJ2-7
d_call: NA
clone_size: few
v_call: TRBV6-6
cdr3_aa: CASSYLPPYEQYF
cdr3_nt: TGTGCCAGCAGTTACCTGCCCCCCTACGAGCAGTACTTC

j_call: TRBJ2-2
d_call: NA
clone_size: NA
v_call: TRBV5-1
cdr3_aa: CASSLEQTNTGELFF
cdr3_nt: TGCGCCAGCAGCTTGGAACAGACGAACACCGGGGAGCTGTTTTTT

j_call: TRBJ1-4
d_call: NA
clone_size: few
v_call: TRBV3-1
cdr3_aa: CASSPSERGGEKLFF
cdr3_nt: TGTGCCAGCAGCCCCTCAGAGCGGGGAGGTGAAAAACTGTTTTTT

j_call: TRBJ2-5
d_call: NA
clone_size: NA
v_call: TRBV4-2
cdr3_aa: CASSLGVKETQYF
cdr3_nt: TGTGCCAGCAGCCTAGGGGTCAAAGAGACCCAGTACTTC

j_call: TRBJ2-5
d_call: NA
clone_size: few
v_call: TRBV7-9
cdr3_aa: CASSLAATDQETQYF
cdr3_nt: TGTGCCAGCAGCTTAGCGGCGACAGACCAAGAGACCCAGTACTTC

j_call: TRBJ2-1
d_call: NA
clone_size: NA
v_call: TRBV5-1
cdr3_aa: CASSLQGAAPYEQFF
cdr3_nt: TGCGCCAGCAGCTTACAGGGAGCAGCCCCCTACGAGCAGTTCTTC

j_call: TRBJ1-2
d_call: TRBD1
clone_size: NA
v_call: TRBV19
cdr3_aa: CASSIGQGANGYTF
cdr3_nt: TGTGCCAGTAGTATTGGGCAGGGGGCGAATGGCTACACCTTC

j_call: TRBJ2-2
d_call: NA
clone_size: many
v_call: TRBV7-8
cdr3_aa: CASSLQETGELFF
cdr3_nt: TGTGCCAGCAGCTTACAGGAGACCGGGGAGCTGTTTTTT

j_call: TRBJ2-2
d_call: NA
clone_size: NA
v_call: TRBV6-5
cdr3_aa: CASSSNPPGLNTGELFF
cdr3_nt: TGTGCCAGCAGTTCCAACCCCCCGGGATTGAACACCGGGGAGCTGTTTTTT

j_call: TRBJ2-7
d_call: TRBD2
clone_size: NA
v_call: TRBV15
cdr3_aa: CATSRPPRGSGGAYEQYF
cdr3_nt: TGTGCCACCAGCAGACCCCCCAGGGGTAGCGGGGGGGCGTACGAGCAGTACTTC

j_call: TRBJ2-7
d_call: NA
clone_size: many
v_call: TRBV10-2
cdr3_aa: CASSEPRSMGAVYF
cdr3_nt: TGCGCCAGCAGTGAGCCCCGTAGTATGGGGGCCGTGTACTTC

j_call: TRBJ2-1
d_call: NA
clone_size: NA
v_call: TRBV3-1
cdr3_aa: CASSQDAVPNEQFF
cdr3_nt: TGTGCCAGCAGCCAAGACGCAGTACCCAATGAGCAGTTCTTC

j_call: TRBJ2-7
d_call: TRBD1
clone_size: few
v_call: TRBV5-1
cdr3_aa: CASSLAGQDSYEQYF
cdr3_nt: TGCGCCAGCAGCTTGGCGGGACAGGACTCCTACGAGCAGTACTTC

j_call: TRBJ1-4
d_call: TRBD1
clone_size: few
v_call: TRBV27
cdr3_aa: CASSRAGGVNEKLFF
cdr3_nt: TGTGCCAGCAGCCGGGCAGGGGGTGTTAATGAAAAACTGTTTTTT

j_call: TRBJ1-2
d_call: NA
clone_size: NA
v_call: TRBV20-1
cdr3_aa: CSAPRLQPNYGYTF
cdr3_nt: TGCAGTGCCCCCAGGCTACAGCCCAACTATGGCTACACCTTC

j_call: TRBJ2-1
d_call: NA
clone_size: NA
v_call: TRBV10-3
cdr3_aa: CAISDRRAGRINEQFF
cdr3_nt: TGTGCCATCAGCGACCGCCGGGCGGGGCGGATCAATGAGCAGTTCTTC

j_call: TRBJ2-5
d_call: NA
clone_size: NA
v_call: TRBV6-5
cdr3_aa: CASSYGQAETQYF
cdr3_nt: TGTGCCAGCAGTTACGGGCAGGCGGAGACCCAGTACTTC